The entry below describes one T cell receptor beta chain. Germline V gives CDR1 SNHLY, CDR2 FYNNEI. V lost 6 bases, J lost 16 bases, and 6 bases stayed unmatched. The CDR3 contains 11 residues. This record belongs to a study of control samples from healthy donors and cancer patients. Produced via immunoSEQ multiplex PCR; TCRdb's table is partial and in-frame only. The repertoire holds tens of thousands of clones, with around 90% as singletons. The sequence derives from a man in his fifties or sixties with colorectal cancer. Sequencing was performed on PBMCs. The chain is built from TRBV2 and TRBJ2-1, with 10 nucleotides matching TRBD1. CDR3 region: CASSLGQGIFF. DNA for the CDR3: TGTGCCAGCAGCCTGGGACAGGGGATTTTCTTC.